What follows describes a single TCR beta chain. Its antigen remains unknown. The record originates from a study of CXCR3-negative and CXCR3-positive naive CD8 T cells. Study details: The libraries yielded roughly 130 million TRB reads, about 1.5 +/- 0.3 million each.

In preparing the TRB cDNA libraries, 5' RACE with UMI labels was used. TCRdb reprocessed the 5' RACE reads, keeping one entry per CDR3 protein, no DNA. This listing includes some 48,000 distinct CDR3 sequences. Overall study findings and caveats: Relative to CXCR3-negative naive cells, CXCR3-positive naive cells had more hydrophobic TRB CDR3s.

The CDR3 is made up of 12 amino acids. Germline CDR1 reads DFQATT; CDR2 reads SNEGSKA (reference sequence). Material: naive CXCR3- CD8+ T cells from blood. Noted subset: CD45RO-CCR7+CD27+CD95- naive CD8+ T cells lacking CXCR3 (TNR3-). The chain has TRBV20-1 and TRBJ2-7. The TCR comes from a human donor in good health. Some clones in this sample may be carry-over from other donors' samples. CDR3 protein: CSFSGRFYEQYF.